This TCR beta chain is drawn from a study of blood T cell repertoires in COVID-19. Clones were read by immunoSEQ multiplex PCR, and TCRdb kept only the in-frame ones, dropping some. This sample yields a few hundred thousand clones, of which 88% are seen a single time; 3.5% to 4% belongs to the top ten. The CDR3 spans 14 residues. The germline CDR1 and CDR2 sequences are SGHTA and FQGTGA. After removal of 5 bases from V and 5 bases from J, the junction contained 3 bases not matched to a gene. Sequenced sample: peripheral blood. The TCR sequence derives from a woman aged 45-65 years with active or convalescent COVID-19. The rearrangement uses TRBV7-3 and TRBJ2-1, with 10 bases that match TRBD1. The CDR3 loop reads CASSAGTGDNEQFF. CDR3 nucleotide sequence: TGTGCCAGCAGCGCGGGGACAGGGGACAATGAGCAGTTCTTC.